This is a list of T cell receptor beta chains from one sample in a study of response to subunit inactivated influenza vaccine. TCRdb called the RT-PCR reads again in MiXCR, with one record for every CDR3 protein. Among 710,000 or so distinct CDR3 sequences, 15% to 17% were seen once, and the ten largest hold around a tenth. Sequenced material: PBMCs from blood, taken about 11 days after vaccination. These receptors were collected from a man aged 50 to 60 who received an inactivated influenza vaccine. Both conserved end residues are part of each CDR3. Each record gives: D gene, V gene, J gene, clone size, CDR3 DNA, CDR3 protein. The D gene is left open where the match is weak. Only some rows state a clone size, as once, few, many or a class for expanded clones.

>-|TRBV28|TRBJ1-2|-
TGTGCCAGCACCCCCTCGAACTATGGCTACACCTTC
CASTPSNYGYTF
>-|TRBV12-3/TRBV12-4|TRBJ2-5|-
TGTGCCAGCAGTGGACGCCACCAAGAGACCCAGTACTTC
CASSGRHQETQYF
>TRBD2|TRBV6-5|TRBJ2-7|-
TGTGCCAGCAGTTATAGCGGGAGCATCTCCTACGAGCAGTACTTC
CASSYSGSISYEQYF
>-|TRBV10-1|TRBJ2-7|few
TGCGCCAGCAGACCCCGGGGTCTAAGGGGCTACGAGCAGTACTTC
CASRPRGLRGYEQYF
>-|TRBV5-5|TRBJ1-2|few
TGTGCCAGCAGTATGGACCCCCCGAGAAGCTACACCTTC
CASSMDPPRSYTF
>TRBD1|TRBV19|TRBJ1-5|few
TGTGCCAGTAGTGTGACAGGGTGGAATCAGCCCCAGCATTTT
CASSVTGWNQPQHF
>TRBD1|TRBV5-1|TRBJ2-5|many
TGCGCCAGCAGCTTGGGGACAGGGCTAGGAGAGACCCAGTACTTC
CASSLGTGLGETQYF
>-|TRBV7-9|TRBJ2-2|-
TGTGCCAGCAGCAGCCCGGGACTCTATACGAACACCGGGGAGCTGTTTTTT
CASSSPGLYTNTGELFF
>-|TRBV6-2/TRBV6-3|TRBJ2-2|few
TGTGCCAGCAGTCAACAGTGGACCGGGGAGCTGTTTTTT
CASSQQWTGELFF
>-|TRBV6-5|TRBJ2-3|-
TGTGCCAGCAGTTCCCGAAGCCGAGATACGCAGTATTTT
CASSSRSRDTQYF
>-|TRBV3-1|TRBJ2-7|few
TGTGCCAGCAGCCAAGATGCGGGCCTAAGCTCCTACGAGCAGTACTTC
CASSQDAGLSSYEQYF
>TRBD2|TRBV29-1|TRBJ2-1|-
TGCAGCGTTGACGGCAGGACTAGCGGGGGTCCAAATGAGCAGTTCTTC
CSVDGRTSGGPNEQFF
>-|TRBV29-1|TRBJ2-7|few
TGCAGCGTGCCCCATGGGGCCTACGAGCAGTACTTC
CSVPHGAYEQYF
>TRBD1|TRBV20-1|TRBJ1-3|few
TGCAGTGCTAGAGACATACAGGGGGAATCTGGAAACACCATATATTTT
CSARDIQGESGNTIYF
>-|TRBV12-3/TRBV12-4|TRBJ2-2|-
TGTGCCAGCAGTTTAGGGCCGGCTTCGAACACCGGGGAGCTGTTTTTT
CASSLGPASNTGELFF
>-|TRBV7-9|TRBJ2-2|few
TGTGCCAGCATGGACCCCAGGGAGACCGGGGAGCTGTTTTTT
CASMDPRETGELFF
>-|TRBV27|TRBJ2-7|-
TGTGCCAGCAGCAAGCTAGGGGTCGGCGAGCAGTACTTC
CASSKLGVGEQYF
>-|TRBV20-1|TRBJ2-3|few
TGCAGTGCGGATGGCGGAGCCATGGCAGATACGCAGTATTTT
CSADGGAMADTQYF
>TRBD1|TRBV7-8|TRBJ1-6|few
TGTGCCAGCAGCGAAGGGACAGCGATTAATTCACCCCTCCACTTT
CASSEGTAINSPLHF
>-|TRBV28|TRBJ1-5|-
TGTGCCAGCAGGTCACAGGGAAATCAGCCCCAGCATTTT
CASRSQGNQPQHF
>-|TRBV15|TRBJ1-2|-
TGTGCCACCAGCAGTCCACACAGGGACGGCTACACCTTC
CATSSPHRDGYTF
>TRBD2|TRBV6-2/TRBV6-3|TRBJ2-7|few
TGTGCCAGCAGTCTCACTTTGAGACCTCCGGGAGGCGAGCAGTACTTC
CASSLTLRPPGGEQYF
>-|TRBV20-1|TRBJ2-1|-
TGCAGTGCTAGTAGTGGGTCCTACAATGAGCAGTTCTTC
CSASSGSYNEQFF
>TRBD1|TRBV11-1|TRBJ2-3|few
TGTGCCAGCAGCCTACTGACAGGGGGCGCTTATAGCACAGATACGCAGTATTTT
CASSLLTGGAYSTDTQYF
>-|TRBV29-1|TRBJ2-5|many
TGCAGCGTTTCGGGGTACCAAGAGACCCAGTACTTC
CSVSGYQETQYF
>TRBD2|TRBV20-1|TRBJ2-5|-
TGCAGTGCTAGGGTACTAGCGAACCAAGAGACCCAGTACTTC
CSARVLANQETQYF
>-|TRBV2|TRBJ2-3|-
TGTGCCAGCAGTGGCAAAACTACGCAGTATTTT
CASSGKTTQYF
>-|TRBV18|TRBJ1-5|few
TGTGCCAGCTCAAAGGGTGACGGCAATCAGCCCCAGCATTTT
CASSKGDGNQPQHF
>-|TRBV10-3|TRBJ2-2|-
TGTGCCACGCCTGGCAGGGCCGACACCGGGGAGCTGTTTTTT
CATPGRADTGELFF
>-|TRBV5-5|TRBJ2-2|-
TGTGCCAGCAGCCCAACGGGGGTAGACACCGGGGAGCTGTTTTTT
CASSPTGVDTGELFF
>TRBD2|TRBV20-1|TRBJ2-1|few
TGCAGTGCAAGCGGGACTAGCGGGAGGGCCCGCAATGAGCAGTTCTTC
CSASGTSGRARNEQFF
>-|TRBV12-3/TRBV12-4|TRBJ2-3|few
TGTGCCAGCAGTTTCTCCCCAGGGGGGATCGCAGATACGCAGTATTTT
CASSFSPGGIADTQYF
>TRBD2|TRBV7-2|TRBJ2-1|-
TGTGCCAGCAGCTTAGCTGGAGCGGGAACCTACAATGAGCAGTTCTTC
CASSLAGAGTYNEQFF
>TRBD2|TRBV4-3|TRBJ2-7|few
TGCGCCAGCAGCCAGAGCGGGACTTATTCGGGGGAGCAGTACTTC
CASSQSGTYSGEQYF
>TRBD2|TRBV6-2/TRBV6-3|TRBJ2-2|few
TGTGCCAGCAGCCCCTTTAAGACTAGCGGGGACGCGAACACCGGGGAGCTGTTTTTT
CASSPFKTSGDANTGELFF
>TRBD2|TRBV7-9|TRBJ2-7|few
TGTGCCAGCAGCTTAGGTGGGACTAGAGGAACCTACGAGCAGTACTTC
CASSLGGTRGTYEQYF
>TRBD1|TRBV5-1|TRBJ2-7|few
TGCGCCAGCAGCTTGGCCATAGGGGGACAGGATGCCTACGAGCAGTACTTC
CASSLAIGGQDAYEQYF
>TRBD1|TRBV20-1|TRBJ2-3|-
TGCAGTGCTCAGACAGGGGTGGGCACAGATACGCAGTATTTT
CSAQTGVGTDTQYF
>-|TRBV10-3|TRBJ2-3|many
TGTGCCATCAGTGAGCGGGAGACAGATACGCAGTATTTT
CAISERETDTQYF
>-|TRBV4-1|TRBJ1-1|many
TGCGCCAGCAGCCAAGATTCCGGACGGACTGAAGCTTTCTTT
CASSQDSGRTEAFF
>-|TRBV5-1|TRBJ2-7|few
TGCGCCAGCAGCTTCAGGTCGAGTGAGTACGAGCAGTACTTC
CASSFRSSEYEQYF
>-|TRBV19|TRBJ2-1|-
TGTGCCAGTAGTATCGGGACAAATATATATGAGCAGTTCTTC
CASSIGTNIYEQFF
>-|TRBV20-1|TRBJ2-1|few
TGCAGTGCTAGTTCCGGGAGTGGGGGGTACAATGAGCAGTTCTTC
CSASSGSGGYNEQFF
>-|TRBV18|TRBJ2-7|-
TGTGCCAGCTCACCATCGGACACGTACGAGCAGTACTTC
CASSPSDTYEQYF
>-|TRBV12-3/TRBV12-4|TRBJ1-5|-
TGTGCCAGCAGTTTAATTGCTTGGGGCAATCAGCCCCAGCATTTT
CASSLIAWGNQPQHF
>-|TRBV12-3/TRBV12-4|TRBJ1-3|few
TGTGCCAGCAGTATCCCGACACCCGGAAACACCATATATTTT
CASSIPTPGNTIYF
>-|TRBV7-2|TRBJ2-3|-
TGTGCCAGCAGCTTAGGGCCAGGGCTCGAATATACGCAGTATTTT
CASSLGPGLEYTQYF